The next 22 T cell receptor beta chains were all read from a single sample in a study of cytomegalovirus exposure and HLA in healthy donors. A multiplex PCR was run with 60 Vbeta primers and 13 Jbeta primers. Data came from immunoSEQ multiplex PCR; TCRdb stores just in-frame clones and leaves some out. The sample includes 50,000 to 75,000 clones, about 77% seen only once; the top ten take 6.8%. Source material: PBMCs. Receptors originate from a man younger than 40 in good health and CMV-seropositive.

V gene TRBV13 combines with J gene TRBJ2-1; the match to TRBD2 covers 15 bases. The CDR3 covers 16 residues. The junction had 11 bases not matched to a gene; V was cut back by 4 bases and J by 13 bases. In germline, CDR1 is PRHDT, CDR2 FYEKMQ (reference sequence). This CDR3 reads CASSSGRRTSGGEQFF. The CDR3 nucleotides are TGTGCCAGCAGCTCAGGACGCCGGACTAGCGGGGGGGAACAGTTCTTC. Variable domain in full (rest from reference TRBV13 and TRBJ2-1): AAGVIQSPRHLIKEKRETATLKCYPIPRHDTVYWYQQGPGQDPQFLISFYEKMQSDKGSIPDRFSAQQFSDYHSELNMSSLELGDSALYFCASSSGRRTSGGEQFFGPGTRLTVL.

The V gene is TRBV30, the J gene TRBJ1-2; 8 positions agree with TRBD1. Germline CDR1 GTSNPN, CDR2 SVGIG (reference sequence). With V trimmed by 5 bases and J by 7 bases, 12 bases remained unmatched. The CDR3 runs 14 residues. The CDR3 coding sequence is TGTGCCTGGGCGCGGACAGGGCCAATAGGTGGCTACACCTTC. It specifies CAWARTGPIGGYTF. The entire variable domain, with the rest obtained from reference TRBV30 and TRBJ1-2, is as follows: SQTIHQWPATLVQPVGSPLSLECTVEGTSNPNLYWYRQAAGRGLQLLFYSVGIGQISSEVPQNLSASRPQDRQFILSSKKLLLSDSGFYLCAWARTGPIGGYTFGSGTRLTVV.

The V and J genes are TRBV27 and TRBJ2-7; the D gene is possibly TRBD2 (5 bases). Germline V gene sequence: CDR1 MNHEY, CDR2 SMNVEV (reference sequence). The CDR3 length is 14 residues. Trimming pared 2 bases from V and 2 bases from J, leaving 10 bases between. The DNA for the CDR3 is TGTGCCAGCAGTTTACGGGAATCAACCTACGAGCAGTACTTC. It specifies CASSLRESTYEQYF.

The chain joins TRBV29-1 to TRBJ2-3; 7 positions match TRBD1. Germline loops: CDR1 SQVTM, CDR2 ANQGSEA. The CDR3 is made up of 15 amino acids. The J segment lost 2 bases and the V segment lost 6 bases, leaving 11 bases of the junction unmatched. CDR3 bases: TGCAGCGTCAGGACAGGAAATTATCCCACAGATACGCAGTATTTT. Its protein is CSVRTGNYPTDTQYF.

In its sample, this clone was seen once. The J gene is TRBJ1-5, the V gene TRBV2; D is possibly TRBD1 (6 bases). Trimming left V 5 bases short and J 2 bases short, with 13 bases between. This CDR3 region has 15 residues. CDR1 is SNHLY and CDR2 is FYNNEI in the germline V gene. The CDR3, as DNA: TGTGCCAGCAGTTCCCTACAGGGAGGCAATCAGCCCCAGCATTTT. Protein sequence: CASSSLQGGNQPQHF.

V usage is TRBV18 and J usage is TRBJ2-6; unclear D gene. The V end lost 3 bases, the J end lost 0 bases, and 12 bases lay between the germline ends. Germline CDR1 KGHSH, CDR2 LQKENI. The CDR3 is made up of 17 amino acids. The DNA for the CDR3 is TGTGCCAGCTCACCGAGAGAATTTAGCTCTGGGGCCAACGTCCTGACTTTC. Protein product: CASSPREFSSGANVLTF.

A single count supports this clone. The V call is TRBV30, the J call TRBJ1-3, with D uncertain. Trimming left V 2 bases short and J 1 base short, with 15 bases between. Looked up from germline, CDR1 is GTSNPN and CDR2 is SVGIG (reference sequence). The CDR3 runs 16 residues. The CDR3 DNA follows: TGTGCCTGGAGTAATTGGAGGGTCCTATCTGGAAACACCATATATTTT. Translation: CAWSNWRVLSGNTIYF.

J is TRBJ2-7 and V is TRBV19; TRBD2 is a possible D gene (5 bases). This CDR3 is 12 amino acids long. Germline V lookup: CDR1 LNHDA, CDR2 SQIVND (reference sequence). V was pared by 3 bases and J by 5 bases, with 8 bases between. The CDR3 sequence is CASSIMGDEQYF. CDR3 bases: TGTGCCAGTAGTATCATGGGAGACGAGCAGTACTTC.

The genes are TRBV7-2 and TRBJ1-5, with D possibly matching TRBD1 (5 bases). Germline V lookup: CDR1 SGHTA, CDR2 FQGNSA. The CDR3 contains 16 residues. Trimming stripped 1 base from V and 2 bases from J, with 12 bases between. CDR3 coding DNA: TGTGCCAGCAGCTTAGACGGGGGTGGTGGCAATCAGCCCCAGCATTTT. Protein sequence: CASSLDGGGGNQPQHF. Variable domain in full (rest from reference TRBV7-2 and TRBJ1-5): GAGVSQSPSNKVTEKGKDVELRCDPISGHTALYWYRQSLGQGLEFLIYFQGNSAPDKSGLPSDRFSAERTGGSVSTLTIQRTQQEDSAVYLCASSLDGGGGNQPQHFGDGTRLSIL.

CDR3 protein: CASSLRWQASETQYF. The CDR3 DNA sequence: TGTGCCAGCAGCCTAAGGTGGCAGGCCTCAGAGACCCAGTACTTC. This chain uses TRBV7-2 with TRBJ2-5; no reliable D call. V was clipped by 5 bases and J by 4 bases, with 17 bases between them. Germline assignment: CDR1 SGHTA and CDR2 FQGNSA. This CDR3 has 15 amino acids.

The rearrangement uses TRBV29-1 and TRBJ1-1, with TRBD1 matching 9 bases. The CDR3 runs 15 residues. The V segment lost 5 bases and the J segment 0 bases; nucleotides outside the gene matches: 7. Germline V lookup: CDR1 SQVTM, CDR2 ANQGSEA. The CDR3 is CSVSDRGPMNTEAFF. The CDR3 DNA sequence: TGCAGCGTTTCGGACAGGGGTCCTATGAACACTGAAGCTTTCTTT.

The rearrangement links TRBV2 to TRBJ1-2, with TRBD1 matching 8 bases. Germline CDR1 reads SNHLY; CDR2 reads FYNNEI. This CDR3 spans 15 amino acids. Unmatched junction bases numbered 11, after V lost 4 bases and J lost 7 bases. The CDR3 here is CASSAVLGQGRGYTF. The CDR3 DNA reads as TGTGCCAGCAGTGCTGTTTTAGGACAGGGACGTGGCTACACCTTC. Full variable domain (rest looked up from reference TRBV2 and TRBJ1-2): EPEVTQTPSHQVTQMGQEVILRCVPISNHLYFYWYRQILGQKVEFLVSFYNNEISEKSEIFDDQFSVERPDGSNFTLKIRSTKLEDSAMYFCASSAVLGQGRGYTFGSGTRLTVV.

This chain joins TRBV4-3 and TRBJ1-5, with unresolved D. The CDR3 covers 16 residues. Trimming pared 1 base from V and 6 bases from J, leaving 16 bases between. The V gene's germline CDR1 is LGHNA and CDR2 YSLEER. The CDR3 DNA sequence: TGCGCCAGCAGCCAAGGAGCGGGGAACGATCGTCAGCCCCAGCATTTT. Translated: CASSQGAGNDRQPQHF.

CDR3 in amino acids: CASAYRLAGVYNEQFF. In nucleotides, the CDR3 is TGTGCCAGCGCTTACCGGCTAGCGGGGGTCTACAATGAGCAGTTCTTC. The chain is built from TRBV11-2 and TRBJ2-1; TRBD2 matches 10 bases. The CDR3 length is 16 residues. Germline V gene sequence: CDR1 SGHAT, CDR2 FQNNGV. V lost 8 bases, J lost 3 bases, and 10 bases stayed unmatched.

The rearrangement joins TRBV28 to TRBJ1-1; 8 positions match TRBD1. This CDR3 spans 18 amino acids. J lost 3 bases, V lost 5 bases, and 17 bases had no gene match. Germline V CDR1 and CDR2: MDHEN, SYDVKM. The CDR3 sequence: CASSLAFLGQGAYTEAFF. The CDR3 coding sequence is TGTGCCAGCAGTCTAGCCTTCCTCGGACAGGGAGCGTACACTGAAGCTTTCTTT.

V gene TRBV28 combines with J gene TRBJ2-1; 7 bases agree with TRBD1. The CDR3 has 15 amino acids. V lost 7 bases to trimming and J lost 8 bases; unmatched junction nucleotides: 14. Germline values: CDR1 MDHEN, CDR2 SYDVKM. CDR3 sequence reads: CASTPSRDSRDEQFF. The CDR3 DNA follows: TGTGCCAGCACCCCATCACGGGACAGTAGGGATGAGCAGTTCTTC.

The rearrangement links TRBV7-2 to TRBJ2-7; tentatively, D is TRBD1 (6 bases). CDR1 and CDR2 from the germline V gene are SGHTA and FQGNSA. V was shortened by 5 bases and J by 2 bases, with 16 bases between the two germline ends. The CDR3 runs 15 residues. CDR3 nucleotide sequence: TGTGCCAGCAGCCCATACCCGACAGGAACCTACGAGCAGTACTTC. Translating it yields CASSPYPTGTYEQYF.

The chain couples TRBV28 to TRBJ1-1, with a tentative D call TRBD1 (5 bases). The germline V gene encodes CDR1 MDHEN and CDR2 SYDVKM. CDR3 length: 11 amino acids. The CDR3 here is CAAQGNTEAFF. The CDR3 bases are TGTGCTGCCCAGGGGAACACTGAAGCTTTCTTT. The full variable domain, in which reference TRBV28 and TRBJ1-1 provide the parts outside the CDR3, is DVKVTQSSRYLVKRTGEKVFLECVQDMDHENMFWYRQDPGLGLRLIYFSYDVKMKEKGDIPEGYSVSREKKERFSLILESASTNQTSMYLCAAQGNTEAFFGQGTRLTVV.

CDR3 protein: CASSIDLGQGYEQYF. CDR3 DNA sequence: TGTGCCAGTAGTATAGATCTGGGACAGGGTTACGAGCAGTACTTC. The rearrangement joins TRBV19 to TRBJ2-7; 9 nucleotides line up with TRBD1. Germline V gene data show CDR1 as LNHDA and CDR2 as SQIVND (reference sequence). After removal of 0 bases from V and 4 bases from J, the junction contained 4 bases not matched to a gene. The CDR3 is 15 residues long. The full variable domain, rest sourced from reference TRBV19 and TRBJ2-7, is DGGITQSPKYLFRKEGQNVTLSCEQNLNHDAMYWYRQDPGQGLRLIYYSQIVNDFQKGDIAEGYSVSREKKESFPLTVTSAQKNPTAFYLCASSIDLGQGYEQYFGPGTRLTVT.

The genes are TRBV19 and TRBJ2-6; 9 positions agree with TRBD1. Trimming took 1 base from V and 1 from J; bases not matched to a gene: 2. This CDR3 is built from 17 residues. The germline CDR1 and CDR2 sequences are LNHDA and SQIVND (reference sequence). The DNA for the CDR3 is TGTGCCAGTAGTATAGCGGGACAGGGTTCTGGGGCCAACGTCCTGACTTTC. Its translation is CASSIAGQGSGANVLTF.

This clone occurred once. The gene calls are TRBV4-2 and TRBJ1-2; the D gene is possibly TRBD1 (5 bases). V lost 0 bases and J lost 8, with 16 bases in between. The CDR3 runs 15 residues. Germline CDR1 LGHNA, CDR2 YNFKEQ. DNA for the CDR3: TGTGCCAGCAGCCAAGAACCCCTTAGGGGCGAAGGCTACACCTTC. Translated: CASSQEPLRGEGYTF.

A few counts support this clone. V usage is TRBV2 and J usage is TRBJ1-5; a possible D gene is TRBD1 (6 bases). CDR3 length equals 13 residues. The ends were cut back, 6 bases at V and 6 bases at J, with 12 bases in the middle. Germline V gene sequence: CDR1 SNHLY, CDR2 FYNNEI. CDR3 sequence: CASRGTSGQPQHF. The CDR3 coding sequence is TGTGCCAGCAGGGGGACATCGGGTCAGCCCCAGCATTTT.